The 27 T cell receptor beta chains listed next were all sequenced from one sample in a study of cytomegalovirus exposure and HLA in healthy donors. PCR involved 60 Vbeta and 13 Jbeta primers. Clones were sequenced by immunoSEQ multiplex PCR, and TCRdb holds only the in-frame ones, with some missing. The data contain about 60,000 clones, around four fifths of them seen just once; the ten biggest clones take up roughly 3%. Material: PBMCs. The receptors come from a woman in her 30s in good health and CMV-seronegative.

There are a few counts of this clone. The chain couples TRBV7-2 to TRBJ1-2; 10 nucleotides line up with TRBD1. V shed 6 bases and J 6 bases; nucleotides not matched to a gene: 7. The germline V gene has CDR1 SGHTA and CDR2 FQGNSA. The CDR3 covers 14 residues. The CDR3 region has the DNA TGTGCCAGCAGATCTACGGACAGGGGGAATGGCTACACCTTC. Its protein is CASRSTDRGNGYTF.

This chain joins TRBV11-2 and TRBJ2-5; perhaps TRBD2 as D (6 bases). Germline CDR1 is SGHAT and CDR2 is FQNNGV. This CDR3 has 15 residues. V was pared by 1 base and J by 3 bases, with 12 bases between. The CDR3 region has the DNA TGTGCCAGCAGCTTAGCATCGCTAGCGAAAGAGACCCAGTACTTC. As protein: CASSLASLAKETQYF.

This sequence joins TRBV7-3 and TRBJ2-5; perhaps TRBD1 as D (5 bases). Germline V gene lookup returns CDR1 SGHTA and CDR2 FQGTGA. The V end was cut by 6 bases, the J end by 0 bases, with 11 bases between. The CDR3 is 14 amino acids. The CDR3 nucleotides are TGTGCCAGCAGAAGGGGTACAGACCAAGAGACCCAGTACTTC. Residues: CASRRGTDQETQYF.

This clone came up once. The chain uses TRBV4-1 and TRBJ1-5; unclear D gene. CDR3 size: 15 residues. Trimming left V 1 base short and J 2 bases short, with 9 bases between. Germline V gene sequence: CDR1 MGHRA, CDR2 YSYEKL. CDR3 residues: CASSQVSSGNQPQHF. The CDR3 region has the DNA TGCGCCAGCAGCCAAGTGTCTAGTGGCAATCAGCCCCAGCATTTT.

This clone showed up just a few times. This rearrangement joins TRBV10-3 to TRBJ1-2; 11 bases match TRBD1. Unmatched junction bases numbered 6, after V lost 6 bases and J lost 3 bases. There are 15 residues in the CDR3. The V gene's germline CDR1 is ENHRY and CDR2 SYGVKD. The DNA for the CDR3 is TGTGCCATCAGGGCCGGGACAGGGGGGGACTATGGCTACACCTTC. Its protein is CAIRAGTGGDYGYTF.

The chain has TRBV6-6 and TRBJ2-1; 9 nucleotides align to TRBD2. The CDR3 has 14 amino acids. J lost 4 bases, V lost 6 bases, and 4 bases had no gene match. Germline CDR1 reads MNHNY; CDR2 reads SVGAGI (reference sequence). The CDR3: CASRAGGAYNEQFF. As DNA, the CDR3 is TGTGCCAGCAGGGCGGGGGGGGCGTACAATGAGCAGTTCTTC.

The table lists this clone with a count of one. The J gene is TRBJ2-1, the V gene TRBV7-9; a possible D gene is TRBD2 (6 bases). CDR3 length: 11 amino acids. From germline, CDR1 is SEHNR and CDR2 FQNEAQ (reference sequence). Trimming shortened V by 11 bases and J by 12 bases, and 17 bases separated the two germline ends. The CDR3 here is CAVEGSSLQFF. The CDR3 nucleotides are TGTGCCGTGGAGGGGTCTAGCCTGCAGTTCTTC.

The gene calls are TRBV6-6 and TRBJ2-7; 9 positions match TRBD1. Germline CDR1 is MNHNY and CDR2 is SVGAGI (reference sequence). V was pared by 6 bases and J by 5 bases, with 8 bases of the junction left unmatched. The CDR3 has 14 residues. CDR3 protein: CASRKQGASDEQYF. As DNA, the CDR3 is TGTGCCAGCAGAAAACAGGGGGCTTCGGACGAGCAGTACTTC.

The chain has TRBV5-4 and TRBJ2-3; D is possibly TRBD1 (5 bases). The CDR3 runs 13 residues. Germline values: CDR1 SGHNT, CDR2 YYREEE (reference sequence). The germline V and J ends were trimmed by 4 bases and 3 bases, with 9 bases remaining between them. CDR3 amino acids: CASSKDITDTQYF. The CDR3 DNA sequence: TGTGCCAGCAGCAAGGACATTACAGATACGCAGTATTTT.

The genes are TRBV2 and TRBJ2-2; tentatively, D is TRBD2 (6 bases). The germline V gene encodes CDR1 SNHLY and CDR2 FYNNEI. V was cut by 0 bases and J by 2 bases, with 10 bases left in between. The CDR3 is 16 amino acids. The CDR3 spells CASSEAGTANTGELFF. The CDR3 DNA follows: TGTGCCAGCAGTGAAGCCGGGACTGCTAACACCGGGGAGCTGTTTTTT. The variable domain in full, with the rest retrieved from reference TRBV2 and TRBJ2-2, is EPEVTQTPSHQVTQMGQEVILRCVPISNHLYFYWYRQILGQKVEFLVSFYNNEISEKSEIFDDQFSVERPDGSNFTLKIRSTKLEDSAMYFCASSEAGTANTGELFFGEGSRLTVL.

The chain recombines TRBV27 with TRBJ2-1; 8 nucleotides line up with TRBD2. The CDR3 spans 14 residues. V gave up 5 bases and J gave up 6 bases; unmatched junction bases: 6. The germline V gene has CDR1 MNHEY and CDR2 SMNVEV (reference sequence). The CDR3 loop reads CASSPGGPSNEQFF. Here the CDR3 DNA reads TGTGCCAGCAGTCCGGGAGGGCCGTCCAATGAGCAGTTCTTC.

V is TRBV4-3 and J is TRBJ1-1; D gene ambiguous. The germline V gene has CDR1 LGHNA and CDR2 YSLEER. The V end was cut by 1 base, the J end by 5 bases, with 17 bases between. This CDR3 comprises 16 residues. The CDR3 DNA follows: TGCGCCAGCAGCCAAGCGTTTAGGGCCACGGGGACTGAAGCTTTCTTT. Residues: CASSQAFRATGTEAFF.

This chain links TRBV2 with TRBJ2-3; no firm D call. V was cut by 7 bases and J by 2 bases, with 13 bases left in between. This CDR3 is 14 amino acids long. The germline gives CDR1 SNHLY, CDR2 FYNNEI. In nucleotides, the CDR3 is TGTGCCAGCAATTTCGGCGGAAACACAGATACGCAGTATTTT. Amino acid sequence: CASNFGGNTDTQYF.

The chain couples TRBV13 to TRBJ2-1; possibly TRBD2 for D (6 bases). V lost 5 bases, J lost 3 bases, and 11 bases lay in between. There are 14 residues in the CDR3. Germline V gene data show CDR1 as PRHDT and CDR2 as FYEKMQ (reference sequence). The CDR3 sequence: CASSLTSYYNEQFF. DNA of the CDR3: TGTGCCAGCAGCCTGACTAGTTACTACAATGAGCAGTTCTTC.

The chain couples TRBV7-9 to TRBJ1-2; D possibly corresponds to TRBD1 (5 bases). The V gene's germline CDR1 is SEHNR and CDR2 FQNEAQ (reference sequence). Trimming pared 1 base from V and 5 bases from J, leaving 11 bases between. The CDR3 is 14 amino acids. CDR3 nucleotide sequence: TGTGCCAGCAGCTTAGATGGGGGAGGGTATGGCTACACCTTC. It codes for CASSLDGGGYGYTF.

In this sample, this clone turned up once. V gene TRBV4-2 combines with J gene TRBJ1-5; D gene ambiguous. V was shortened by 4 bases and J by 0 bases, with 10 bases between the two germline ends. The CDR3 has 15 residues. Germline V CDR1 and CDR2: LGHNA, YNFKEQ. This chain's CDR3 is CASSPAAYSNQPQHF. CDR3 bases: TGTGCCAGCAGCCCCGCGGCATATAGCAATCAGCCCCAGCATTTT.

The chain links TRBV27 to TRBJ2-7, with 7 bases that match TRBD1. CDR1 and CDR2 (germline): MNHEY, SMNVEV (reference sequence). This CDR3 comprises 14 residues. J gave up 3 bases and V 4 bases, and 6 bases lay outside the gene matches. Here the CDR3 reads CASSYGTAFYEQYF. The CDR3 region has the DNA TGTGCCAGCAGTTACGGGACAGCCTTCTACGAGCAGTACTTC.

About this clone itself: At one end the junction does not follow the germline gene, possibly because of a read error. CDR3 region: CASLRAKAGGIYVYTF. CDR3 DNA sequence: TGTGCCAGCCTTAGAGCCAAGGCAGGGGGCATCTATGTCTACACCTTC. The chain has TRBV5-6 and TRBJ1-2; 8 positions agree with TRBD1. CDR1 is SGHDT and CDR2 is YYEEEE in the germline V gene. This CDR3 comprises 16 residues.

CDR3 residues: CASRGFGANVLTF. The CDR3 DNA is TGTGCCAGCAGGGGCTTTGGGGCCAACGTCCTGACTTTC. The chain employs TRBV2 and TRBJ2-6; D is uncertain. The CDR3 sequence is 13 residues long. CDR1 and CDR2 (germline): SNHLY, FYNNEI. Deletions cut 6 bases from V and 3 bases from J, with 6 bases between.

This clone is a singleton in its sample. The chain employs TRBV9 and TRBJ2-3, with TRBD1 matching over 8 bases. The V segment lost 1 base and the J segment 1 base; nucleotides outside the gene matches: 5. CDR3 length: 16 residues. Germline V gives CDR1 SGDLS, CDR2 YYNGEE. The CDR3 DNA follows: TGTGCCAGCAGCGTAACAGGACAGGGTGGCACAGATACGCAGTATTTT. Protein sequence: CASSVTGQGGTDTQYF.

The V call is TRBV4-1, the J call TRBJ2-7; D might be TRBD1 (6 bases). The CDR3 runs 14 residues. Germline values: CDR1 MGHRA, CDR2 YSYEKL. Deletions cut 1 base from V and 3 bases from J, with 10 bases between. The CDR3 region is CASSQVTGNYEQYF. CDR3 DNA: TGCGCCAGCAGCCAAGTTACAGGGAACTACGAGCAGTACTTC.

DNA for the CDR3: TGTGCCAGCAGCGCTCTATCACAGGAGATCACAGATACGCAGTATTTT. It specifies CASSALSQEITDTQYF. The chain links TRBV9 to TRBJ2-3, with a possible D match to TRBD1 (5 bases). Germline V lookup: CDR1 SGDLS, CDR2 YYNGEE. Trimming cost V 3 bases and J 2 bases, with 16 bases left between them. CDR3 size: 16 residues.

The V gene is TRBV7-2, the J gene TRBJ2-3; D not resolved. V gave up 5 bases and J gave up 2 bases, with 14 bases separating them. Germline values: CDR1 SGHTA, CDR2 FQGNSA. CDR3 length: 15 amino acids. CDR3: CASSPPPQDTDTQYF. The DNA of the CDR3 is TGTGCCAGCAGCCCACCCCCGCAGGACACAGATACGCAGTATTTT.

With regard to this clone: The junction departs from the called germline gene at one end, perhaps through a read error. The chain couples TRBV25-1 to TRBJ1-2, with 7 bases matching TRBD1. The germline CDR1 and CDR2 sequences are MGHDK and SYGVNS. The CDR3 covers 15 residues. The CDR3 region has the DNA TGTGCCAGCAGTGAATATGAAGGGGGCCCCTATGGCTACGCCTTC. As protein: CASSEYEGGPYGYAF.

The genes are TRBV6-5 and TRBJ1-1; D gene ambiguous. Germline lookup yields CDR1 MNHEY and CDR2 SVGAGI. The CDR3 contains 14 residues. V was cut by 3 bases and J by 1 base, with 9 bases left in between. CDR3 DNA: TGTGCCAGCAGTTATAGGACTTGGAACACTGAAGCTTTCTTT. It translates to CASSYRTWNTEAFF.

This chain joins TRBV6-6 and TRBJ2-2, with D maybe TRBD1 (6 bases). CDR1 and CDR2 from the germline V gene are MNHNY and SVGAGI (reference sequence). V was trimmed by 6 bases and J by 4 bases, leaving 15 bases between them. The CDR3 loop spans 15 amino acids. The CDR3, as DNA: TGTGCCAGCAGCCTCCTGGGGGCAATCACCGGGGAGCTGTTTTTT. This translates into CASSLLGAITGELFF.

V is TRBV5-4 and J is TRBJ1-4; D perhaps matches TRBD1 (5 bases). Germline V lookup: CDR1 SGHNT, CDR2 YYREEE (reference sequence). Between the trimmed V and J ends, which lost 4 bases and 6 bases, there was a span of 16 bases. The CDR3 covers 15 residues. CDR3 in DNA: TGTGCCAGCAGCAGGCAGGGAACCCAATATGAAAAACTGTTTTTT. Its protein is CASSRQGTQYEKLFF.